This entry describes one T cell receptor beta chain. Antigen: not known. This entry comes from a study of CD8+CD57+ T cells in acquired aplastic anemia. Study context: Sorted CD4+ and CD8+ cell DNA averaged about 3.5 ug.

Study-level results: Patients and controls had in common fewer than 30 CD8+ CDR3 sequences.

CD8+CD57+ cell expansion, shown by flow cytometry, had occurred in the patients selected for sequencing. Severe acquired aplastic anemia was present in all patients. Patients had undergone no therapy by the time their blood was sampled. CDR3 length equals 15 residues. Per germline, CDR1 SEHNR and CDR2 FQNEAQ (reference sequence). V was clipped by 5 bases and J by 5 bases; unmatched bases: 7. Genomic DNA, the template, was used for profiling of the TCR beta VDJ and CDR3. TCRdb reprocessed the reads via MiXCR and lists one record per CDR3 protein. The sample has under 350,000 distinct CDR3 sequences; 45% to 65% are singletons.

The V and J genes are TRBV7-9 and TRBJ2-1, with 9 bases fitting TRBD2. Sequencing was done on a sample of sorted CD4+, CD8+, or CD8+CD57+ T cells (not recorded which) from PBMCs. This TCR came from a human donor with aplastic anemia. The CDR3 coding sequence is TGTGCCAGCAGCGCCGTTGGGACTAGCAACAATGAGCAGTTCTTC. Its protein is CASSAVGTSNNEQFF. Full variable domain (missing parts from reference TRBV7-9 and TRBJ2-1): DTGVSQNPRHKITKRGQNVTFRCDPISEHNRLYWYRQTLGQGPEFLTYFQNEAQLEKSRLLSDRFSAERPKGSFSTLEIQRTEQGDSAMYLCASSAVGTSNNEQFFGPGTRLTVL.